Listed below are T cell receptor beta chains from one sample, sequenced in a study of CD8+CD57+ T cells in acquired aplastic anemia. TCRdb called the reads again in MiXCR, with one record for every CDR3 protein. Among under 250,000 distinct CDR3 sequences listed, around 45% were seen once. Sequenced: sorted CD4+, CD8+, or CD8+CD57+ T cells (not recorded which) from PBMCs. These receptors came from a human donor with aplastic anemia. Each CDR3 is given with its conserved first and last residue. The D gene is left open where the match is weak. Size is stated for part of the rows, as once, few or many counts, or as a class when the clone is expanded.

J gene: TRBJ2-7; V gene: TRBV27; D gene: NA; clone size: NA; CDR3 protein: CASSLWSSYEQYF; CDR3 DNA: TGTGCCAGCAGTTTATGGTCATCCTACGAGCAGTACTTC
J gene: TRBJ2-7; V gene: TRBV28; D gene: NA; clone size: NA; CDR3 protein: CAGSLRDTAYEQYF; CDR3 DNA: TGTGCCGGCAGTTTAAGAGACACGGCCTACGAGCAGTACTTC
J gene: TRBJ2-7; V gene: TRBV25-1; D gene: NA; clone size: NA; CDR3 protein: CASSELSGDTGELYF; CDR3 DNA: TGTGCCAGCAGTGAGCTCTCAGGGGACACCGGGGAGCTGTACTTC
J gene: TRBJ2-7; V gene: TRBV9; D gene: TRBD2; clone size: NA; CDR3 protein: CASSVGLASYEQYF; CDR3 DNA: TGTGCCAGCAGCGTAGGACTAGCGAGCTACGAGCAGTACTTC
J gene: TRBJ1-4; V gene: TRBV19; D gene: NA; clone size: once; CDR3 protein: CASSIGTGRSNEKLFF; CDR3 DNA: TGTGCCAGTAGTATCGGAACGGGGAGATCTAATGAAAAACTGTTTTTT
J gene: TRBJ2-5; V gene: TRBV7-3; D gene: NA; clone size: NA; CDR3 protein: CASSLGGGGTQETQYF; CDR3 DNA: TGTGCCAGCAGCCTAGGGGGCGGGGGGACCCAAGAGACCCAGTACTTC
J gene: TRBJ2-3; V gene: TRBV29-1; D gene: TRBD2; clone size: many; CDR3 protein: CSVDGLAGGLRTDTQYF; CDR3 DNA: TGCAGCGTTGACGGACTAGCGGGAGGCCTACGCACAGATACGCAGTATTTT
J gene: TRBJ2-3; V gene: TRBV20-1; D gene: NA; clone size: NA; CDR3 protein: CSARDEAGLDTQYF; CDR3 DNA: TGCAGTGCTAGAGATGAGGCAGGGTTGGATACGCAGTATTTT
J gene: TRBJ2-7; V gene: TRBV15; D gene: NA; clone size: NA; CDR3 protein: CATSRDLGAEQYF; CDR3 DNA: TGTGCCACCAGCAGAGATCTGGGTGCCGAGCAGTACTTC
J gene: TRBJ1-2; V gene: TRBV19; D gene: TRBD1; clone size: NA; CDR3 protein: CASSWRAQGDYGYTF; CDR3 DNA: TGTGCCAGTAGTTGGAGGGCACAGGGGGACTATGGCTACACCTTC
J gene: TRBJ1-3; V gene: TRBV7-9; D gene: TRBD1; clone size: many; CDR3 protein: CASSTTRQGAGNTIYF; CDR3 DNA: TGTGCCAGCAGCACCACCAGACAGGGGGCTGGAAACACCATATATTTT
J gene: TRBJ2-1; V gene: TRBV9; D gene: NA; clone size: many; CDR3 protein: CASSPLPRDEQFF; CDR3 DNA: TGTGCCAGCAGCCCCCTGCCTCGGGATGAGCAGTTCTTC